The 5 T cell receptor beta chains listed next were all sequenced from one sample in a study of shared clonotypes between healthy human individuals (TCRdb year 2020). Library prep was done by the immunoSEQ multiplex PCR assay. As stored in TCRdb, this immuneACCESS dataset retains in-frame rearrangements with V and J assigned. A fraction of the clones does not appear; measured against another copy, unresolved V genes explain less than half of the discrepancy, and the remainder lacks a known reason. This sample has around 720,000 clones in its table, and 73% of those were observed once. The top ten constitute roughly 2% of the sample. Sequencing was carried out using memory CD4+ T cells sorted from blood. Read against the paper, the sample's cell subset or site label means: CD45RA-negative fraction. These receptors all come from a woman in her twenties or thirties in good health.

The chain is built from TRBV27 and TRBJ2-7, with a weak D call TRBD1 (6 bases). Trimming stripped 6 bases from V and 3 bases from J, with 15 bases between. The CDR3 loop spans 14 amino acids. Per the germline V gene, CDR1 is MNHEY and CDR2 is SMNVEV (reference sequence). The CDR3 protein is CASRPGAAIYEQYF. DNA for the CDR3: TGTGCCAGCAGACCAGGGGCAGCCATCTACGAGCAGTACTTC.

CDR3 sequence reads: CASSEPGGSFTDTQYF. In nucleotides, the CDR3 is TGTGCCAGCAGTGAACCTGGCGGGTCCTTCACAGATACGCAGTATTTT. The chain combines TRBV25-1 with TRBJ2-3; tentative D call: TRBD2 (5 bases). Germline CDR1 and CDR2: MGHDK and SYGVNS. V lost 2 bases and J lost 2, with 14 bases in between. The CDR3 length is 16 residues.

The CDR3 spells CATTGTGNYEQYF. As DNA, the CDR3 is TGTGCCACCACCGGGACAGGGAACTACGAGCAGTACTTC. The rearrangement uses TRBV19 and TRBJ2-7, with TRBD1 matching over 9 bases. From germline, CDR1 is LNHDA and CDR2 SQIVND (reference sequence). J gave up 3 bases and V 10 bases, and 7 bases lay outside the gene matches. The CDR3 covers 13 residues.

The J gene is TRBJ2-7, the V gene TRBV5-1; a weak D match, TRBD1 (5 bases). Trimming pared 1 base from V and 2 bases from J, leaving 16 bases between. CDR1 and CDR2 from the germline V gene are SGHRS and YFSETQ. The CDR3 loop spans 16 amino acids. CDR3 residues: CASSLSYGAPTYEQYF. The CDR3 DNA is TGCGCCAGCAGCTTGTCCTATGGGGCACCAACCTACGAGCAGTACTTC. Full variable domain (remainder filled in from reference TRBV5-1 and TRBJ2-7): KAGVTQTPRYLIKTRGQQVTLSCSPISGHRSVSWYQQTPGQGLQFLFEYFSETQRNKGNFPGRFSGRQFSNSRSEMNVSTLELGDSALYLCASSLSYGAPTYEQYFGPGTRLTVT.

The chain uses TRBV6-1 and TRBJ2-4; D ambiguous. CDR3 length: 11 amino acids. Between the trimmed V and J ends, which lost 1 base and 8 bases, there was a span of 3 bases. Germline V lookup: CDR1 MNHNS, CDR2 SASEGT. The DNA for the CDR3 is TGTGCCAGCAGTGAAGGGTACATTCAGTACTTC. Translation: CASSEGYIQYF.